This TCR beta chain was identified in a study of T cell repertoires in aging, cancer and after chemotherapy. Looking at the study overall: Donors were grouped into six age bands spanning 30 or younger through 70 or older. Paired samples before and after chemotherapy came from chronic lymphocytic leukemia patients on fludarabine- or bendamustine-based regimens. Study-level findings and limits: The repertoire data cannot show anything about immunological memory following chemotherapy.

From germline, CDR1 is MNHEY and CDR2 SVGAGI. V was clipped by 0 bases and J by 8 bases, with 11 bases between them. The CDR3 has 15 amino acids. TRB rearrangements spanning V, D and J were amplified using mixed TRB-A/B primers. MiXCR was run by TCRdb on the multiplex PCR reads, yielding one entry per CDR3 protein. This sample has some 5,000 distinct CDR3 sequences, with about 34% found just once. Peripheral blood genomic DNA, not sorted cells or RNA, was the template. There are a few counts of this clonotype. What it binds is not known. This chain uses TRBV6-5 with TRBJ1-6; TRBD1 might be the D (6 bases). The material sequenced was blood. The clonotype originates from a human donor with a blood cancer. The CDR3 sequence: CASSYSGQSDSPLHF. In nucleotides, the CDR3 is TGTGCCAGCAGTTACTCAGGACAGTCTGATTCACCCCTCCACTTT.